The clone carrying this T cell receptor beta chain has at least ten counts. Its antigen is still unknown. The V and J ends lost 5 bases and 12 bases respectively, with 20 bases between them. From germline, CDR1 is GTSNPN and CDR2 SVGIG (reference sequence). The CDR3 has 14 residues. The entry originates in a study of early T cells in non-severe SARS-CoV-2 infection. Across the study: Bulk RNA from unsorted whole blood was sequenced; chains were unpaired. General observations from the study: The study's VDJdb matching favored anti-spike CD8 responses and missed private and CD4 specificities.

Attached unique molecular identifiers marked individual cDNA molecules. TCRdb reprocessed the 5' RACE reads with MiXCR, giving one entry per CDR3 protein. Altogether 50,000 to 60,000 distinct CDR3 sequences are present, around 10% being singletons, with the ten largest covering about 9.4%. The chain carries TRBV30 and TRBJ1-6; the D is unclear. The material sequenced was whole blood. The clonotype comes from an adult who was a healthcare worker with PCR-confirmed SARS-CoV-2 infection or an uninfected control (not recorded which). CDR3 bases: TGTGCCTGGCACGCGCCCGGCGACCTATTACCCCTCCACTTT. This sequence encodes CAWHAPGDLLPLHF.